The following is a TCR beta chain sequence with its context. This sample also contains other DNA sequences that code for the same CDR3. Source study methods: For nucleated cells, counts were estimated from reference gene primer amplification. Assay used: immunoSEQ multiplex PCR; TCRdb lists only in-frame clones, some missing. V and J calls and clone size are those listed in that table; D and trimming were worked out from the DNA. The data contain about 280,000 clones, around 90% of them singletons. This sample is drawn from a study of blood T cell repertoires in COVID-19. Study details: T cells, B-cell-depleted T cells, or PBMCs supplied cDNA or gDNA.

Germline V CDR1 and CDR2: SGDLS, YYNGEE. CDR3 length: 17 amino acids. Trimming took 4 bases from V and 7 from J; bases not matched to a gene: 11. Specimen: peripheral blood. The chain couples TRBV9 to TRBJ2-2; 12 bases are a match to TRBD2. This clonotype was obtained from a man younger than 30 with active or convalescent COVID-19. The CDR3 coding sequence is TGTGCCAGCAGCCAACCAACTAGCGGGGGGAATATCGGGGAGCTGTTTTTT. Protein: CASSQPTSGGNIGELFF.